This T cell receptor beta chain was found in a study of cytotoxic CD8 clonotypes in ibrutinib-treated CLL. Overall study: An average of about 250,000 productive templates and roughly 94,000 productive rearrangements was obtained per sample.

About 2 micrograms of genomic DNA, which was extracted from cryopreserved PBMCs, served as the material used for the TCR beta libraries. Produced via immunoSEQ multiplex PCR; TCRdb's table is partial and in-frame only. The sample has 300,000 or so clones; 67% are singletons. The CDR3 covers 11 residues. The V gene's germline CDR1 is MNHEY and CDR2 SVGAGI. Trimming stripped 8 bases from V and 7 bases from J, with 8 bases between. Comment on this clone: Its antigen remains unidentified.

Study conclusions and caveats: On treatment, the uncommon public clonotypes contracted or remained stable. Clonality went up at ibrutinib response and then declined back toward baseline at progression.

The chain links TRBV6-5 to TRBJ2-2; D unclear. The source is a human donor with chronic lymphocytic leukemia. Source: PBMCs, taken after 36 months of ibrutinib treatment. CDR3 amino acids: CASGPIGELFF. CDR3 bases: TGTGCCAGCGGACCTATCGGGGAGCTGTTTTTT.